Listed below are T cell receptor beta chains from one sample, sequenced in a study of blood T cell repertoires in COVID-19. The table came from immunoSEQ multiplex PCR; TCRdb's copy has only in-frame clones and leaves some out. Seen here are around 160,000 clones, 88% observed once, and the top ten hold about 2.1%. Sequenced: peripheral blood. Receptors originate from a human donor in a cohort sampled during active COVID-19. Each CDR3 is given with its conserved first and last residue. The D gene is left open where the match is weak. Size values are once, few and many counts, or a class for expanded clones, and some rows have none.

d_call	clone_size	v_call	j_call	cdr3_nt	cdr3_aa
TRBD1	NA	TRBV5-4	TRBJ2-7	TGTGCCAGCAGCCCATCCGGGACAGGGACCTACGAGCAGTACTTC	CASSPSGTGTYEQYF
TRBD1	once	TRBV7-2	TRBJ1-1	TGTGCCAGCAGCCTCCCGACAGGGCGGGCTTTCTTT	CASSLPTGRAFF
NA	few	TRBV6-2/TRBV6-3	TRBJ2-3	TGTGCCAGCAGTTATCGGGGAGATACGCAGTATTTT	CASSYRGDTQYF
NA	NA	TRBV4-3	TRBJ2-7	TGCGCCAGCAGCCAAGAGTCAGGCCTGGTCGAGCAGTACTTC	CASSQESGLVEQYF
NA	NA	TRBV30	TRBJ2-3	TGTGCCTGGAGTGCCCTTTTCCGGGAGACAGATACGCAGTATTTT	CAWSALFRETDTQYF
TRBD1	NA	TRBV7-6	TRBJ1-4	TGTGCCAGCAGCTTAGCTAGGGCAGGGGGAGAAAAACTGTTTTTT	CASSLARAGGEKLFF
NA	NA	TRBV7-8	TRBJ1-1	TGTGCCAGCAGCTTAGGACGACAGGCAGAAGCTTTCTTT	CASSLGRQAEAFF
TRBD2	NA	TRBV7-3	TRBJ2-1	TGTGCCAGCAGCTTCTCGTCGCTAGCGGGCTACAATGAGCAGTTCTTC	CASSFSSLAGYNEQFF
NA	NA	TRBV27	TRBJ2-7	TGTGCCAGCAGTTTACTTGGTCTCGAGGGCTCCTACGAGCAGTACTTC	CASSLLGLEGSYEQYF
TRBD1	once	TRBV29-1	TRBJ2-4	TGCAGCGTTGCGACAGGGGTCCAAAACATTCAGTACTTC	CSVATGVQNIQYF
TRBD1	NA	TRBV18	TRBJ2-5	TGTGCCAGCTCACCACTGGCAGGGGGCTCCTTTGGGACCCAGTACTTC	CASSPLAGGSFGTQYF
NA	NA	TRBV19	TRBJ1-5	TGTGCCAGTAAGCAGCGTACTTTGAATCAGCCCCAGCATTTT	CASKQRTLNQPQHF
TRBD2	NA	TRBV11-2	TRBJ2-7	TGTGCCAGCAGCGCAAGCTGGCGGGAGTCCTACGAGCAGTACTTC	CASSASWRESYEQYF
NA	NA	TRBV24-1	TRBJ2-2	TGTGCCACCAGTGTAGGGAGCCCCACCGGGGAGCTGTTTTTT	CATSVGSPTGELFF
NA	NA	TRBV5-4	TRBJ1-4	TGTGCCAGCAGCCCACACGGCGAAGGACGGGAGATTGGTGAAAAACTGTTTTTT	CASSPHGEGREIGEKLFF
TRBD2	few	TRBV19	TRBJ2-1	TGTGCCAGTAGTATACTTAGCGGGGGGCCTAAGTACAATGAGCAGTTCTTC	CASSILSGGPKYNEQFF
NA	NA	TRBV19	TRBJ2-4	TGTGCCAGTAGTACAACAGGACAAAACATTCAGTACTTC	CASSTTGQNIQYF
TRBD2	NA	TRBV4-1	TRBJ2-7	TGCGCCAGCAGCCAAGATCTAGCGGAGCTACTTGAAGGGCAGTACTTC	CASSQDLAELLEGQYF
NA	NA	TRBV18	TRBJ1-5	TGTGCCAGCTCGCAGGGTCTCAATCAGCCCCAGCATTTT	CASSQGLNQPQHF
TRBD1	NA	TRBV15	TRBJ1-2	TGTGCCACCAGCAGAGAGGGGACAGGATTTAACTATGGCTACACCTTC	CATSREGTGFNYGYTF
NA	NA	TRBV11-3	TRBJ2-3	TGTGCCAGCAGCTTAGGGCGAGCAGGTGATACGCAGTATTTT	CASSLGRAGDTQYF
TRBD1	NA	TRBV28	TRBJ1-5	TGTGCCAGCAGTGACGGGACAGGGGAGGGGAGGGGTAGCAATCAGCCCCAGCATTTT	CASSDGTGEGRGSNQPQHF
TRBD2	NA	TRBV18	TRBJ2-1	TGTGCCAGCTCACCCCTGGCGGGGGGACCGAACAATGAGCAGTTCTTC	CASSPLAGGPNNEQFF
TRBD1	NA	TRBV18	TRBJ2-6	TGTGCCAGCTCACAAGAGCGAGTTGGGGGACAGGGGCACTCTGGGGCCAACGTCCTGACTTTC	CASSQERVGGQGHSGANVLTF
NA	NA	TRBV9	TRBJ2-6	TGTGCCAGCAGCGTAGAATACAGCTCTGGGGCCAACGTCCTGACTTTC	CASSVEYSSGANVLTF
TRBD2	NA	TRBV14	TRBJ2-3	TGTGCCAGCAGCCAAGTCCTAGCGGGAGGGCAACCGTATTTT	CASSQVLAGGQPYF
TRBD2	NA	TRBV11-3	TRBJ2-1	TGTGCCAGCAGCGATACTAGCGAAAGGGATGAGCAGTTCTTC	CASSDTSERDEQFF
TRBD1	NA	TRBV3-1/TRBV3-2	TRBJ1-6	TGTGCCAGCACCTCCGGGACAGGGTCGTCACCCCTCCACTTT	CASTSGTGSSPLHF
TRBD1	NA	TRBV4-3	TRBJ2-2	TGCGCCAGCAGCCCGGGGACAGGGGGCGGGGAGCTGTTTTTT	CASSPGTGGGELFF
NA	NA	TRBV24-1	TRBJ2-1	TGTGCCACCCATGGGGGGAGCTCCTACAATGAGCAGTTCTTC	CATHGGSSYNEQFF
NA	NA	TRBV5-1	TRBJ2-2	TGCGCCAGCAGCTTGGACAGGCTTATCAACACCGGGGAGCTGTTTTTT	CASSLDRLINTGELFF
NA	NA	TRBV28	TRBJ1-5	TGTGCCAGCAGGGGGCAGATCAATCAGCCCCAGCATTTT	CASRGQINQPQHF
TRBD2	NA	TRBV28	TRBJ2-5	TGTGCCAGCAGTACTAGCGGGAGGAAAGAGACCCAGTACTTC	CASSTSGRKETQYF
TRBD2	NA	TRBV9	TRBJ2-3	TGTGCCAGCAGCGTAGCCGGGGGCGGGGGGGCCGCAGATACGCAGTATTTT	CASSVAGGGGAADTQYF
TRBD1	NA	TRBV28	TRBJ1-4	TGTGCCAGCAGTTTAATCATTGCGACTACAGGGGCCACAACTAATGAAAAACTGTTTTTT	CASSLIIATTGATTNEKLFF
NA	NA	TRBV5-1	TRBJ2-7	TGCGCCAGCAGCTCCCACCTCTCCACCCAGCGGGTGGGCGAGCAGTACTTC	CASSSHLSTQRVGEQYF
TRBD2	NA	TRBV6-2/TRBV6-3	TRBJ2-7	TGTGCCAGCAGTTACTCGGGCGTCGAGTGGCTAGCGGGAGTCGTCTACGAGCAGTACTTC	CASSYSGVEWLAGVVYEQYF
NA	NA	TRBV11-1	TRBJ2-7	TGTGCCAGCAGCTTAGGGAACCGGGACATCTCCGAGCAGTACTTC	CASSLGNRDISEQYF
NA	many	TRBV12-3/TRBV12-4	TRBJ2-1	TGTGCCAGCAGTTTTATCCCGCAGGGCCCGTTCTTC	CASSFIPQGPFF
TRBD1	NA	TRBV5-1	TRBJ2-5	TGCGCCAGCAGCTTGGGGACAGGTAGCCAAGAGACCCAGTACTTC	CASSLGTGSQETQYF
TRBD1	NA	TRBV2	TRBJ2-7	TGTGCCAGCCAGGGACAGGGGGCATACGAGCAGTACTTC	CASQGQGAYEQYF
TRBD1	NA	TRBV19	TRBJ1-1	TGTGCCAGTATTAGGACAGGGATGAACACTGAAGCTTTCTTT	CASIRTGMNTEAFF
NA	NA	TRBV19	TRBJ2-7	TGTGCCAGTAGTATACAGGCCCTTCGTATGTACGAGCAGTACTTC	CASSIQALRMYEQYF
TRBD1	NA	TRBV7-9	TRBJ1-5	TGTGCCAGCAGCCAGGACAGGACCTCTGGCAATCAGCCCCAGCATTTT	CASSQDRTSGNQPQHF
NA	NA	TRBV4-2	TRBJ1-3	TGTGCCAGCAGCCAAAGAGAGTCCGTCTCTGGAAACACCATATATTTT	CASSQRESVSGNTIYF
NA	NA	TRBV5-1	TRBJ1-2	TGCGCCCGCAGTCCGCCGGGGGGGGAGACATATGGCTACACCTTC	CARSPPGGETYGYTF
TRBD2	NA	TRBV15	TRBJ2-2	TGTGCCACCAGCAGAGGGAGGCAGCGGGGGACGAACACCGGGGAGCTGTTTTTT	CATSRGRQRGTNTGELFF
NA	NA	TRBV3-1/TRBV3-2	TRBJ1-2	TGTGCCAGCAGCGGGAGCGCGGGGAAAGCTAACTATGGCTACACCTTC	CASSGSAGKANYGYTF
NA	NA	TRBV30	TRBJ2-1	TGTGCCTGGAGCCCTAGAGATAATGAGCAGTTCTTC	CAWSPRDNEQFF
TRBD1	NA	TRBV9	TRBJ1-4	TGTGCCAGCAGCGGGACAGGTACCCATGAAAAACTGTTTTTT	CASSGTGTHEKLFF
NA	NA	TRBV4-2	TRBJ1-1	TGTGCCAGCAGCCAAGGCGGAGGATACACTGAAGCTTTCTTT	CASSQGGGYTEAFF
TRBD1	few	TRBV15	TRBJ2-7	TGTGCCACCAGCCCGAGACAGGGTAGGAGCGAGCAGTACTTC	CATSPRQGRSEQYF
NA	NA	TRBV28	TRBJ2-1	TGTGCCAGCAGTTTATACGACAACTCCTACAATGAGCAGTTCTTC	CASSLYDNSYNEQFF